The 12 T cell receptor beta chains reported below all come from one sample, sequenced in a study of OX40 agonist ivuxolimab in advanced cancers. Library construction relied on the immunoSEQ multiplex PCR assay. Sourced from immuneACCESS, this table was stored by TCRdb with only in-frame sequences that have V and J called. A share of the clones is absent; for the studies checked, an unresolved V gene accounts for under half, and the remainder has no known explanation. In all, the sample holds roughly 96,000 clones, and less than 85% of those were seen once. The top ten clonotypes cover approximately 6.3% of the sample. The source material was CD4+ or CD8+ T cells sorted from blood, sampled in a trial of the OX40 agonist ivuxolimab. All receptors derive from an adult with an advanced solid tumor such as melanoma, head and neck, liver or kidney cancer.

This chain joins TRBV4-1 and TRBJ2-4; D ambiguous. V gave up 0 bases and J gave up 7 bases, with 7 bases separating them. In germline, CDR1 is MGHRA, CDR2 YSYEKL. The CDR3 sequence is 13 residues long. The CDR3 bases are TGCGCCAGCAGCCAAGAAGAGGACAACATTCAGTACTTC. Translated, it gives CASSQEEDNIQYF.

With regard to this clone: Other DNA sequences within the sample encode an identical CDR3. The CDR3: CASSPRGGNTEAFF. CDR3 bases: TGTGCCAGCAGCCCCCGAGGCGGGAACACTGAAGCTTTCTTT. This rearrangement joins TRBV6-5 to TRBJ1-1; D unresolved. The CDR3 covers 14 residues. With 6 bases removed from V and 1 base from J, the gap between germline ends came to 12 bases. CDR1 is MNHEY, CDR2 SVGAGI, per germline.

J is TRBJ2-7 and V is TRBV4-3; D ambiguous. V lost 0 bases and J 6 bases, leaving 9 bases between the germline ends. The CDR3 sequence is 13 residues long. Germline-derived CDR1 and CDR2 are LGHNA and YSLEER. The DNA for the CDR3 is TGCGCCAGCAGCCAAGATAAGACCGGCGAGCAGTACTTC. Amino acids: CASSQDKTGEQYF.

The CDR3 bases are TGTGCCAGCAGTTACTCGATGGAGGACCATGGCTACACCTTC. This translates into CASSYSMEDHGYTF. The chain combines TRBV6-6 with TRBJ1-2, with unresolved D. The CDR3 loop spans 14 amino acids. The germline CDR1 and CDR2 sequences are MNHNY and SVGAGI (reference sequence). The V end lost 0 bases, the J end lost 6 bases, and 11 bases lay between the germline ends.

The rearrangement joins TRBV9 to TRBJ2-7, with 10 bases aligning to TRBD2. This CDR3 has 16 amino acids. Unmatched junction bases numbered 13, after V lost 4 bases and J lost 6 bases. Looked up from germline, CDR1 is SGDLS and CDR2 is YYNGEE. CDR3 coding DNA: TGTGCCAGCAGCCTCGGAGGGGCTAGCGGGAGTGGCGAGCAGTACTTC. This translates into CASSLGGASGSGEQYF. Filled out from reference TRBV9 and TRBJ2-7, the complete variable domain reads DSGVTQTPKHLITATGQRVTLRCSPRSGDLSVYWYQQSLDQGLQFLIQYYNGEERAKGNILERFSAQQFPDLHSELNLSSLELGDSALYFCASSLGGASGSGEQYFGPGTRLTVT.

The chain combines TRBV5-1 with TRBJ2-1, with 16 bases lining up with TRBD2. The germline V gene has CDR1 SGHRS and CDR2 YFSETQ. This CDR3 has 17 amino acids. V gave up 5 bases and J gave up 7 bases; unmatched junction bases: 9. The CDR3 loop reads CASSTGTSGRAGNEQFF. The CDR3 DNA reads as TGCGCCAGCAGTACCGGGACTAGCGGGAGGGCCGGGAATGAGCAGTTCTTC.

This clone was seen only once. The chain carries TRBV2 and TRBJ2-1, with 7 bases aligning to TRBD2. This CDR3 spans 14 amino acids. V lost 6 bases, J lost 7 bases, and 9 bases stayed unmatched. Germline CDR1 and CDR2: SNHLY and FYNNEI. The CDR3 DNA is TGTGCCAGCAGGGCGGCGGGAGTGGGGAATGAGCAGTTCTTC. The encoded protein is CASRAAGVGNEQFF.

V gene TRBV11-2 combines with J gene TRBJ2-2, with 7 bases identical to TRBD1. Germline V lookup: CDR1 SGHAT, CDR2 FQNNGV. The trim removed 1 base at V and 2 bases at J, leaving 4 bases unmatched. This CDR3 comprises 16 residues. CDR3 sequence reads: CASSLGTGANTGELFF. CDR3 nucleotides: TGTGCCAGCAGCTTAGGTACAGGGGCTAACACCGGGGAGCTGTTTTTT. Drawing the rest from reference TRBV11-2 and TRBJ2-2, the complete variable domain is EAGVAQSPRYKIIEKRQSVAFWCNPISGHATLYWYQQILGQGPKLLIQFQNNGVVDDSQLPKDRFSAERLKGVDSTLKIQPAKLEDSAVYLCASSLGTGANTGELFFGEGSRLTVL.

The chain is built from TRBV13 and TRBJ1-1; D gene uncertain. V was clipped by 6 bases and J by 4 bases, with 9 bases between them. CDR3 length: 12 amino acids. Germline values: CDR1 PRHDT, CDR2 FYEKMQ (reference sequence). CDR3 nucleotide sequence: TGTGCCAGCAGTTTACAGTTCACTGAAGCTTTCTTT. This translates into CASSLQFTEAFF.

As to this clone: The CDR3 does not close with the conserved phenylalanine or tryptophan, likely indicating a read error. No DNA is shown, since the ends of the CDR3 on it are uncertain; the CDR3 is the one TCRdb lists. The rearrangement links TRBV7-2 to TRBJ2-3; the table's TRBD2 call for D was not verified on the DNA. The CDR3 has 10 amino acids, counting both end residues. The germline gives CDR1 SGHTA, CDR2 FQGNSA. CDR3: CASPLAGVTL.

This clone was picked up a small number of times. V gene TRBV6-5 combines with J gene TRBJ2-3, with 11 bases matching TRBD2. The CDR3 sequence is 15 residues long. Trimming took 8 bases from V and 4 from J; bases not matched to a gene: 8. CDR1 is MNHEY, CDR2 SVGAGI, per germline. CDR3 in DNA: TGTGCCAGCCGACGACTAGCGGGAAGGGCAGATACGCAGTATTTT. Protein: CASRRLAGRADTQYF.

The gene calls are TRBV25-1 and TRBJ1-1, with D perhaps matching TRBD1 (5 bases). The CDR3 runs 15 residues. The V gene lost 5 bases and the J gene lost 1 base, with 14 bases spanning the gap. Germline CDR1 is MGHDK and CDR2 is SYGVNS. For the CDR3, the DNA is TGTGCCAGCAGTTCGAATCGACAGCAGAACACTGAAGCTTTCTTT. Amino acids: CASSSNRQQNTEAFF.